The 32 T cell receptor beta chains below come from one sample, sequenced in a study of low-dose radiotherapy and immunotherapy resistance in tumors (dated by TCRdb to about 2022). Read against the paper, the sample's time point label means: before trial treatment. TCRdb lists the instrument as Illumina HiSeq 2500. Superscript III and a set of TRAV- and TRBV-specific primers were used to synthesize first-strand cDNA, so that both TCRalpha and TCRbeta chains were covered. TCRs were amplified with Phusion for around 18 PCR cycles, with a constant-region primer paired with the adapter attached to the V primers. In TCRdb, the public reads were trimmed at Q25 with fastp and aligned with MiXCR, with productive beta chains retained. Identical CDR3 protein sequences are pooled into one entry, listed with their most common genes and DNA. This sample is represented by tens of thousands of distinct CDR3 sequences; roughly 19% of them were singletons. 2.8% of the sample is held by the ten biggest clonotypes.

This sample comprised PBMCs, obtained before treatment. The source of these receptors is a male donor with prostate cancer.

This clonotype was detected many times. The chain has TRBV7-2 and TRBJ2-1; D might be TRBD2 (5 bases). Trimming took 3 bases from V and 0 from J, leaving 18 bases between them. Germline lookup yields CDR1 SGHTA and CDR2 FQGNSA. The CDR3 spans 18 residues. In DNA form, the CDR3 reads TGTGCCAGCAGCTTCCGGGAAGGGAGCCCTCGCTCCTACAATGAGCAGTTCTTC. Amino acid sequence: CASSFREGSPRSYNEQFF.

Comment on this clonotype: A read error likely explains this, since a far larger clone differs by one base. The V and J genes are TRBV6-1 and TRBJ2-2, with TRBD2 as a possible D gene (5 bases). Germline V CDR1 and CDR2: MNHNS, SASEGT. The CDR3 sequence is 15 residues long. Here the CDR3 reads CASSLLDGSTGEPFF. The CDR3 coding sequence is TGTGCCAGCAGTCTTTTGGATGGTAGCACCGGGGAGCCGTTTTTT.

This clonotype has a count of ten or more. This rearrangement joins TRBV5-4 to TRBJ2-2; 10 bases match TRBD2. Germline CDR1 and CDR2: SGHNT and YYREEE (reference sequence). This CDR3 has 16 residues. The V gene end was trimmed by 4 bases and the J gene end by 2 bases; junction bases not matched to a gene: 5. The CDR3 nucleotides are TGTGCCAGCAGCCCTAGCGGGGGCCCTAACACCGGGGAGCTGTTTTTT. It translates to CASSPSGGPNTGELFF.

This clonotype has a count of ten or more. This chain uses TRBV12-3 or TRBV12-4 with TRBJ2-2; TRBD2 is a possible D gene (5 bases). The CDR3 runs 15 residues. V lost 4 bases, J lost 4 bases, and 13 bases lay in between. The CDR3 protein is CASSSRAAITGELFF. CDR3 DNA: TGTGCCAGCAGTTCGCGGGCAGCAATCACCGGGGAGCTGTTTTTT.

There are a few counts of this clonotype. The rearrangement links TRBV2 to TRBJ2-4; D is possibly TRBD1 or TRBD2 (6 bases each). CDR1 and CDR2 (germline): SNHLY, FYNNEI. With 7 bases removed from V and 6 bases from J, the gap between germline ends came to 13 bases. The CDR3 length is 13 residues. This chain's CDR3 is CASTKGEVNIQYF. CDR3 bases: TGTGCCAGCACGAAGGGGGAGGTAAACATTCAGTACTTC. The variable domain in full, completed from reference TRBV2 and TRBJ2-4, reads EPEVTQTPSHQVTQMGQEVILRCVPISNHLYFYWYRQILGQKVEFLVSFYNNEISEKSEIFDDQFSVERPDGSNFTLKIRSTKLEDSAMYFCASTKGEVNIQYFGAGTRLSVL.

This clonotype was found many times. The chain is built from TRBV3-1 and TRBJ1-2; 7 bases line up with TRBD1. Germline V lookup: CDR1 LGHDT, CDR2 YNNKEL (reference sequence). The CDR3 extends over 15 amino acids. V lost 4 bases, J lost 1 base, and 6 bases stayed unmatched. The CDR3 bases are TGTGCCAGCAGCCCGAGGGACAGATATAACTATGGCTACACCTTC. Residues: CASSPRDRYNYGYTF.

This clonotype was detected ten times or more. The chain recombines TRBV6-1 with TRBJ1-6; maybe TRBD1 (6 bases). The CDR3 contains 18 residues. The germline V and J ends were trimmed by 4 bases and 2 bases, with 18 bases remaining between them. Germline V gives CDR1 MNHNS, CDR2 SASEGT. The CDR3 DNA reads as TGTGCCAGCAGTGGGCCGAAGGGGGGCGCGACCTATAATTCACCCCTCCACTTT. Amino acid sequence: CASSGPKGGATYNSPLHF.

This clonotype was seen at least ten times. The rearrangement links TRBV10-1 to TRBJ1-2, with D unresolved. CDR3 length equals 14 residues. CDR1 is WNHNN and CDR2 is SYGVQD in the germline V gene (reference sequence). Trimming stripped 0 bases from V and 4 bases from J, with 9 bases between. CDR3 sequence (DNA): TGCGCCAGCAGTGAGTCAACGGGGATCTATGGCTACACCTTC. Its protein is CASSESTGIYGYTF.

As regards this clonotype: This may be a read error: a much more frequent sequence differs by one nucleotide. This rearrangement joins TRBV30 to TRBJ2-3; 8 nucleotides align to TRBD2. From germline, CDR1 is GTSNPN and CDR2 SVGIG (reference sequence). The CDR3 has 14 amino acids. The CDR3 nucleotides are TGTGCCTGGAGTTTGGCGGGGGGCACAGATACGCAGTTTTTT. It translates to CAWSLAGGTDTQFF.

Many counts were recorded for this clonotype. V is TRBV7-2 and J is TRBJ2-5; 7 bases line up with TRBD1. V was pared by 5 bases and J by 0 bases, with 6 bases of the junction left unmatched. In germline, CDR1 is SGHTA, CDR2 FQGNSA. This CDR3 spans 15 amino acids. The CDR3: CASSTRGQYQETQYF. The CDR3 DNA is TGTGCCAGCAGCACTAGGGGACAGTACCAAGAGACCCAGTACTTC.

The sample holds many counts of this clonotype. The V gene is TRBV7-3, the J gene TRBJ1-6, with a weak D call TRBD1 (5 bases). CDR1 is SGHTA, CDR2 FQGTGA, per germline. Trimming took 1 base from V and 6 from J, leaving 10 bases between them. This CDR3 has 15 amino acids. CDR3 in amino acids: CASSLMGTGNSPLHF. The CDR3 DNA sequence: TGTGCCAGCAGCTTAATGGGGACCGGTAATTCACCCCTCCACTTT.

This clonotype was recorded many times. The chain joins TRBV4-1 to TRBJ2-5; D may be TRBD1 (5 bases). The CDR3 has 15 residues. Trimming took off 0 bases at V and 1 base at J, with 9 bases between the two ends. Germline CDR1 and CDR2: MGHRA and YSYEKL. The CDR3 here is CASSQDRVPQETQYF. In nucleotides, the CDR3 is TGCGCCAGCAGCCAAGACAGGGTGCCCCAAGAGACCCAGTACTTC.

This clonotype was detected only a few times. The gene calls are TRBV4-2 and TRBJ2-7, with D tentatively TRBD1 or TRBD2 (5 bases each). In germline, CDR1 is LGHNA, CDR2 YNFKEQ. This CDR3 is built from 13 residues. V dropped 1 base and J dropped 6 bases, with 10 bases sitting between them. The CDR3 loop reads CASSQVGGPEQYF. As DNA, the CDR3 is TGTGCCAGCAGCCAAGTTGGGGGTCCCGAGCAGTACTTC.

This clonotype came up a few times. V usage is TRBV6-2 or TRBV6-3 and J usage is TRBJ2-1, with D perhaps matching TRBD1 or TRBD2 (5 bases each). The CDR3 covers 17 residues. Per the germline V gene, CDR1 is MNHEY and CDR2 is SVGEGT. V lost 2 bases, J lost 5 bases, and 19 bases lay in between. The CDR3 nucleotides read TGTGCCAGCAGTTACCCCATCTTTGGGGACGTCGACAATGAGCAGTTCTTC. Translated: CASSYPIFGDVDNEQFF.

This clonotype has only a few counts. Since the CDR3 does not end with the conserved phenylalanine or tryptophan, this likely comes from a read error. J is TRBJ1-1 and V is TRBV20-1; a weak D match, TRBD1 (5 bases). The V gene lost 5 bases and the J gene lost 0 bases, with 19 bases spanning the gap. This CDR3 is built from 16 residues. The germline CDR1 and CDR2 sequences are DFQATT and SNEGSKA (reference sequence). The CDR3 region is CSAYRGSNHMNTEAFS. The DNA of the CDR3 is TGCAGTGCTTACCGGGGCTCGAATCACATGAACACTGAAGCTTTCTCT.

This clonotype is medium-sized in the sample. The rearrangement links TRBV6-4 to TRBJ2-3; no clear D. CDR3 length: 13 amino acids. Germline loops: CDR1 MRHNA, CDR2 SNTAGT. Trimming removed 2 bases at V and 0 bases at J, with 3 bases between. In DNA form, the CDR3 reads TGTGCCAGCAGTGACACTAGCACAGATACGCAGTATTTT. Translation gives CASSDTSTDTQYF.

This clonotype has a count of ten or more. This chain links TRBV5-6 with TRBJ2-2, with D tentatively TRBD2 (5 bases). The germline CDR1 and CDR2 sequences are SGHDT and YYEEEE. V was pared by 4 bases and J by 3 bases, with 19 bases between. The CDR3 is 17 amino acids. Here the CDR3 DNA reads TGTGCCAGCAGCCCCCCCGACTATTTTGGGGACACCGGGGAGCTGTTTTTT. It yields the protein CASSPPDYFGDTGELFF.

This clonotype was counted ten times or more. The CDR3 DNA reads TGCGCCAGCAGTGAGGAGGGACTGAGTAATTCACCCCTCCACTTT. Translating it yields CASSEEGLSNSPLHF. This rearrangement joins TRBV10-2 to TRBJ1-6; D is possibly TRBD1 (5 bases). The germline gives CDR1 WSHSY, CDR2 SAAADI. The V end was cut by 2 bases, the J end by 6 bases, with 11 bases between. The CDR3 covers 15 residues.

As concerns this clonotype: With a far larger clone one base away, a read error is the likely cause. This chain uses TRBV5-3 with TRBJ2-2, with D perhaps matching TRBD1 (5 bases). TRBV5-3 falls under the ORF class, with uncertain function. The CDR3 spans 15 residues. CDR3 sequence: CASSFWTTETGELFF. CDR3 nucleotides: TGTGCCAGCAGCTTCTGGACAACTGAAACCGGGGAGCTGTTTTTT.

This clonotype occurred many times. The chain joins TRBV5-6 to TRBJ1-1; D may be TRBD1 (6 bases). The CDR3 is 14 amino acids. CDR1 and CDR2 from the germline V gene are SGHDT and YYEEEE. V lost 6 bases, J lost 6 bases, and 18 bases lay in between. CDR3 region: CASNTIQGGAEAFF. As DNA, the CDR3 is TGTGCCAGCAACACAATACAGGGAGGTGCTGAAGCTTTCTTT.

Note on this clonotype: Compared with germline, one end of the junction differs, possibly owing to a read error. The chain carries TRBV6-2 or TRBV6-3 and TRBJ2-6; the D call may be TRBD1 or TRBD2 (5 bases each). The germline V gene has CDR1 MNHEY and CDR2 SVGEGT. CDR3 length: 16 amino acids. CDR3 bases: TGTGCCAGCAGTGAGGCCAGGGTGGTTGGGACCAACGTCCTGACCTTC. This translates into CASSEARVVGTNVLTF.

This clonotype was counted at least ten times. The rearrangement uses TRBV18 and TRBJ1-5; the D is unclear. Germline CDR1 and CDR2: KGHSH and LQKENI. Trimming took 3 bases from V and 4 from J, leaving 7 bases between them. The CDR3 consists of 13 residues. The CDR3 reads CASSPAPNQPQHF. The CDR3 coding sequence is TGTGCCAGCTCACCGGCACCTAATCAGCCCCAGCATTTT.

This clonotype has ten or more counts. The chain employs TRBV4-2 and TRBJ1-2, with D possibly TRBD1 on 6 matching bases. V lost 2 bases and J lost 8, with 15 bases in between. The CDR3 covers 14 residues. Germline CDR1 reads LGHNA; CDR2 reads YNFKEQ. CDR3 DNA: TGTGCCAGCAGCCAACCCGGACAGCCAGTGGGCTACACCTTC. Protein: CASSQPGQPVGYTF.

This clonotype turned up a few times. The chain recombines TRBV5-1 with TRBJ2-1; possibly TRBD1 for D (6 bases). V lost 2 bases, J lost 0 bases, and 12 bases lay in between. The CDR3 spans 16 residues. Germline values: CDR1 SGHRS, CDR2 YFSETQ. In nucleotides, the CDR3 is TGCGCCAGCAGCTTTGGGGGCGGCAACTCCTACAATGAGCAGTTCTTC. It encodes CASSFGGGNSYNEQFF.

This clonotype was seen at least ten times. The J gene is TRBJ2-7, the V gene TRBV7-6, with TRBD2 matching 7 bases. Germline V CDR1 and CDR2: SGHVS, FNYEAQ. This CDR3 is 15 amino acids long. V trimming: 4 bases; J trimming: 4 bases; junction bases outside the gene matches: 10. The CDR3 loop is CASSSDVSGAYEQYF. The CDR3, as DNA: TGTGCCAGCAGCTCGGACGTAAGCGGGGCGTACGAGCAGTACTTC.

Many counts were recorded for this clonotype. V and J are TRBV7-2 and TRBJ1-3, with 7 positions matching TRBD1. Per germline, CDR1 SGHTA and CDR2 FQGNSA. The CDR3 is 16 amino acids. J gave up 0 bases and V 5 bases, and 7 bases lay outside the gene matches. CDR3 in DNA: TGTGCCAGCAGCCCAGGGGGACGCAGCTCTGGAAACACCATATATTTT. Its protein is CASSPGGRSSGNTIYF.

V gene TRBV6-1 combines with J gene TRBJ2-5; no reliable D call. The V gene lost 8 bases and the J gene lost 7 bases, with 17 bases spanning the gap. Germline lookup yields CDR1 MNHNS and CDR2 SASEGT. The CDR3 sequence is 13 residues long. CDR3 sequence: CASQVEQRGTQYF. DNA of the CDR3: TGTGCCAGCCAGGTGGAGCAGAGAGGGACCCAGTACTTC.

This clonotype was counted ten times or more. This chain connects TRBV12-3 or TRBV12-4 to TRBJ2-5; 12 bases agree with TRBD2. CDR3 length: 17 residues. V was pared by 5 bases and J by 9 bases, with 16 bases of the junction left unmatched. The CDR3 sequence is CASSTTSGGSWGGAQYF. CDR3 nucleotides: TGTGCCAGCAGTACGACTAGCGGGGGCTCATGGGGGGGGGCCCAGTACTTC.

V and J are TRBV11-2 and TRBJ1-1; D gene ambiguous. Per the germline V gene, CDR1 is SGHAT and CDR2 is FQNNGV. Trimming shortened V by 2 bases and J by 8 bases, and 6 bases separated the two germline ends. This CDR3 contains 11 residues. The CDR3 nucleotides are TGTGCCAGCAGCTTACGGGTGGAAGCTTTCTTT. This sequence encodes CASSLRVEAFF.

Points on this clonotype: This sequence may be a read error, since a much larger clone differs from it by one base. The CDR3 coding sequence is TGTGCCAGCAGCTTTGGGCAGCCAAAAACAGATACGCAGCATTTT. It yields the protein CASSFGQPKTDTQHF. The chain recombines TRBV13 with TRBJ2-3; D is uncertain. Judging by the DNA end, TRBJ1-5 fits better; the J call may be wrong. The CDR3 is made up of 15 amino acids. Germline loops: CDR1 PRHDT, CDR2 FYEKMQ (reference sequence).

In this sample, this clonotype turned up many times. This chain links TRBV5-1 with TRBJ2-7; 8 bases agree with TRBD1. The CDR3 is 15 amino acids. Trimming took 7 bases from V and 0 from J; bases not matched to a gene: 9. Germline V gene sequence: CDR1 SGHRS, CDR2 YFSETQ. Here the CDR3 reads CASRPRTGPSYEQYF. As DNA, the CDR3 is TGCGCCAGCCGACCGAGGACAGGGCCCTCCTACGAGCAGTACTTC.

The sample holds many counts of this clonotype. The chain combines TRBV2 with TRBJ1-1, with D unclear. This CDR3 contains 11 residues. CDR1 is SNHLY, CDR2 FYNNEI, per germline. V lost 7 bases and J 5 bases, leaving 8 bases between the germline ends. The CDR3 DNA reads as TGTGCCAGCACCTTGAGAACTGAAGCTTTCTTT. Residues: CASTLRTEAFF. The full variable domain, with the rest looked up from reference TRBV2 and TRBJ1-1, is EPEVTQTPSHQVTQMGQEVILRCVPISNHLYFYWYRQILGQKVEFLVSFYNNEISEKSEIFDDQFSVERPDGSNFTLKIRSTKLEDSAMYFCASTLRTEAFFGQGTRLTVV.